This TCR beta chain is drawn from a study of human T cells and chemical hapten exposure. Time point noted: patch test 3, about 24 weeks after DPC sensitization. Noted treatment: therapeutic diphenylcyclopropenone sensitization with weekly scalp DPC. Each donor was an alopecia patient between 18 and 70 years of age who qualified for DPC. The table lists this clonotype with a few counts. The CDR3 contains 14 residues. Germline V gene data show CDR1 as SGHRS and CDR2 as YFSETQ. With V trimmed by 1 base and J by 5 bases, 2 bases remained unmatched. TCRdb independently ran MiXCR on the RACE reads; one entry per CDR3 protein. The profile shows under 200,000 distinct CDR3 sequences, about 30% of them singletons.

V gene TRBV5-1 combines with J gene TRBJ2-1; TRBD2 agrees at 8 bases. Specimen: whole blood, collected in connection with sensitization to the hapten diphenylcyclopropenone (DPC). This receptor was obtained from a woman between 18 and 30 years old with alopecia areata. Some clones in this sample may be carry-over from other donors' samples. CDR3 DNA sequence: TGCGCCAGCAGCTTGTGGCGGGAGGACAATGAGCAGTTCTTC. This encodes CASSLWREDNEQFF.